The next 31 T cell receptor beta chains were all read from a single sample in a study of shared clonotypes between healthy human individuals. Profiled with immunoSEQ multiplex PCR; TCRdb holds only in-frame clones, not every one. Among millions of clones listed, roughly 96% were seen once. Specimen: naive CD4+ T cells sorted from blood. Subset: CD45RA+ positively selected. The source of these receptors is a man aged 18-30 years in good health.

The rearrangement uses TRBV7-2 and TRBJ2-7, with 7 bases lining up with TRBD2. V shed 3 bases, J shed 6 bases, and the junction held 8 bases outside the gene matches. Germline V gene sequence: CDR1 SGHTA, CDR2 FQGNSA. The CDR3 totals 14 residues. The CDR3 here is CASSFRREYSEQYF. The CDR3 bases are TGTGCCAGCAGCTTCCGGCGGGAGTATTCCGAGCAGTACTTC.

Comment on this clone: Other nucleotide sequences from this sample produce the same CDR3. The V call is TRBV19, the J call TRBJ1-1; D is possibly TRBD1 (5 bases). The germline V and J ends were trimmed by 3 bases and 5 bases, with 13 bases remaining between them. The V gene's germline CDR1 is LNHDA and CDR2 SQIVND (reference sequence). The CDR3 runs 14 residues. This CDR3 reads CASSIGGVNTEAFF. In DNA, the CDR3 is TGTGCCAGTAGTATTGGAGGGGTCAATACTGAAGCTTTCTTT.

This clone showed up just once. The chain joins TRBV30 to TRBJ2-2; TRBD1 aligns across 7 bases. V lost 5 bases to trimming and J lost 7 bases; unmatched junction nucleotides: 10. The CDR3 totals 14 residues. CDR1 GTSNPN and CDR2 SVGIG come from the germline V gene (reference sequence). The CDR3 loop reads CAWDYRGVGGELFF. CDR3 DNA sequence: TGTGCCTGGGACTACAGGGGAGTTGGCGGGGAGCTGTTTTTT.

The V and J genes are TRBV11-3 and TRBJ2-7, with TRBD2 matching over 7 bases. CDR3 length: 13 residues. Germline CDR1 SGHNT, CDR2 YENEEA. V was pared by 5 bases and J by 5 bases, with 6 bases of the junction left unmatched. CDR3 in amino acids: CASSPPRGDEQYF. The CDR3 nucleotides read TGTGCCAGCAGCCCCCCCCGGGGGGACGAGCAGTACTTC.

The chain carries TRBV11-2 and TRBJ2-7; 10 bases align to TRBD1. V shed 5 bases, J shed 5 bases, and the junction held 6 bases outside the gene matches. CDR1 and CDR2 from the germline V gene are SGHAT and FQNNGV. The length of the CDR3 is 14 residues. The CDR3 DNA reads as TGTGCCAGCAGCCGACAGGGGGCCCAGGACGAGCAGTACTTC. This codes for CASSRQGAQDEQYF.

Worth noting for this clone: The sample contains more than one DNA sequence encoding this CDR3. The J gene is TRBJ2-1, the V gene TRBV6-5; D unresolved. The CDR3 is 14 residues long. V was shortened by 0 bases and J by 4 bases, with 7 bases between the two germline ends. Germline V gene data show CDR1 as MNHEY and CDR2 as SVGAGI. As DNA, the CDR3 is TGTGCCAGCAGTTACTCGAGAGGATACAATGAGCAGTTCTTC. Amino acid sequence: CASSYSRGYNEQFF.

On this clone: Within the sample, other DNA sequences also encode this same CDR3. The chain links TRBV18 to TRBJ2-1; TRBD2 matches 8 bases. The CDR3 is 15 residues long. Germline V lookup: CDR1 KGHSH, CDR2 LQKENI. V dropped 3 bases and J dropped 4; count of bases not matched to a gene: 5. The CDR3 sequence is CASSPAGGPYNEQFF. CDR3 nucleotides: TGTGCCAGCTCACCTGCGGGGGGACCTTACAATGAGCAGTTCTTC.

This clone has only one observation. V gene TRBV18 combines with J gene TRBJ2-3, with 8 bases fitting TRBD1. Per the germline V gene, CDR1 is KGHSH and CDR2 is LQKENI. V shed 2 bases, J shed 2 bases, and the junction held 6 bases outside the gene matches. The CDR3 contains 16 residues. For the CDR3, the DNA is TGTGCCAGCTCACCATCGAGGCAGGGGGCCACAGATACGCAGTATTTT. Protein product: CASSPSRQGATDTQYF.

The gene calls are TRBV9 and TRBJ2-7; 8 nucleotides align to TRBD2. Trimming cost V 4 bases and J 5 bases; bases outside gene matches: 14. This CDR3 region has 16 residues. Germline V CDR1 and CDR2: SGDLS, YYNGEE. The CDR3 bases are TGTGCCAGCAGCTCCCGTGTTCGAGCGGGAGTTGACGAGCAGTACTTC. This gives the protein CASSSRVRAGVDEQYF.

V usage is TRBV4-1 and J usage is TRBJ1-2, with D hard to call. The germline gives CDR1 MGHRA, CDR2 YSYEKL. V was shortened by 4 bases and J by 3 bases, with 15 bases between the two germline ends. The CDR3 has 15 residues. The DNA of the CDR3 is TGCGCCAGCAGCCCTAGCGCCAACTTGGACTATGGCTACACCTTC. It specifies CASSPSANLDYGYTF.

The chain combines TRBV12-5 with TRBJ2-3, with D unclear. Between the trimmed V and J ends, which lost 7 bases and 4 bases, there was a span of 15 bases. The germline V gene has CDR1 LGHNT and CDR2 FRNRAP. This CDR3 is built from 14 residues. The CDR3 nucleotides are TGTGCTAGTGCCCCCGGGCCAAACGCAGATACGCAGTATTTT. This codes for CASAPGPNADTQYF.

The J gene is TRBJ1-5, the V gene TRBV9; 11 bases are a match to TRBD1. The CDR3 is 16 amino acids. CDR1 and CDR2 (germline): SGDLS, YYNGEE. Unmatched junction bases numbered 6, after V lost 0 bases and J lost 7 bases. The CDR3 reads CASSVGTGGAGQPQHF. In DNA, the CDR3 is TGTGCCAGCAGCGTAGGGACAGGGGGCGCGGGGCAGCCCCAGCATTTT.

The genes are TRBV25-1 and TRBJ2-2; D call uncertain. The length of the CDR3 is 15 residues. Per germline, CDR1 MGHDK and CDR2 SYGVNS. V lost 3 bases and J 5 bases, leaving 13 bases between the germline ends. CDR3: CASSDLGQPTGELFF. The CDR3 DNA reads TGTGCCAGCAGTGATCTCGGGCAGCCGACCGGGGAGCTGTTTTTT.

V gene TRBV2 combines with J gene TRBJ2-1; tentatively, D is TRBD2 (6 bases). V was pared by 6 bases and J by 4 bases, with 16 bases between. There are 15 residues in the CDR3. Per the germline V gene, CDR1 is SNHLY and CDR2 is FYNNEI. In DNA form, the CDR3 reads TGTGCCAGCAGCCCAGCCGGGAGTACGTACAATGAGCAGTTCTTC. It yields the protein CASSPAGSTYNEQFF.

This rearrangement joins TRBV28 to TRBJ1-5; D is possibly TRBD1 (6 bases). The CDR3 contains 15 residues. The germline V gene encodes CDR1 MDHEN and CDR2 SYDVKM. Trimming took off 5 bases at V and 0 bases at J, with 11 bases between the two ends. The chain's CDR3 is CASSLTGISNQPQHF. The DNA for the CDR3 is TGTGCCAGCAGTCTAACAGGGATTAGCAATCAGCCCCAGCATTTT. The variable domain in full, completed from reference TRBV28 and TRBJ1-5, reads DVKVTQSSRYLVKRTGEKVFLECVQDMDHENMFWYRQDPGLGLRLIYFSYDVKMKEKGDIPEGYSVSREKKERFSLILESASTNQTSMYLCASSLTGISNQPQHFGDGTRLSIL.

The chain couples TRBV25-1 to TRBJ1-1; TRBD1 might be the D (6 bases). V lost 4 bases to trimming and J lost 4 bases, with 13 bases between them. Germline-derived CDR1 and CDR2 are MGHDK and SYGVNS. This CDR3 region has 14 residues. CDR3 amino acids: CASSATGRTTEAFF. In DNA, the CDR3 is TGTGCCAGCAGTGCAACAGGGAGGACCACTGAAGCTTTCTTT. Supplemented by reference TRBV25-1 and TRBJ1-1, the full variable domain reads EADIYQTPRYLVIGTGKKITLECSQTMGHDKMYWYQQDPGMELHLIHYSYGVNSTEKGDLSSESTVSRIRTEHFPLTLESARPSHTSQYLCASSATGRTTEAFFGQGTRLTVV.

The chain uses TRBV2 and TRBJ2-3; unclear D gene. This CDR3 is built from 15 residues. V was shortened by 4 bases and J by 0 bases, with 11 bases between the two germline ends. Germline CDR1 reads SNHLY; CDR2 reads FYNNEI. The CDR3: CASSADGASTDTQYF. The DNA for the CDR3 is TGTGCCAGCAGTGCGGACGGAGCTAGCACAGATACGCAGTATTTT.

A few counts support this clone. The chain's CDR3 is CASSLAGQLTYEQYF. The CDR3 nucleotides are TGTGCCAGCAGCTTGGCGGGACAGCTTACCTACGAGCAGTACTTC. The chain uses TRBV5-6 and TRBJ2-7; TRBD1 agrees at 7 bases. The germline gives CDR1 SGHDT, CDR2 YYEEEE. The CDR3 consists of 15 residues. After removal of 0 bases from V and 2 bases from J, the junction contained 5 bases not matched to a gene. The whole variable domain, remainder taken from reference TRBV5-6 and TRBJ2-7, is DAGVTQSPTHLIKTRGQQVTLRCSPKSGHDTVSWYQQALGQGPQFIFQYYEEEERQRGNFPDRFSGHQFPNYSSELNVNALLLGDSALYLCASSLAGQLTYEQYFGPGTRLTVT.

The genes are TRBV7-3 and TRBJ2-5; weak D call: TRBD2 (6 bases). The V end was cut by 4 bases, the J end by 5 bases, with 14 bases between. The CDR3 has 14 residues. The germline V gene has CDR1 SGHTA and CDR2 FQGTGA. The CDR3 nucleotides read TGTGCCAGCAGCTCGGGACTCCCGGGGGAGACCCAGTACTTC. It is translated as CASSSGLPGETQYF.

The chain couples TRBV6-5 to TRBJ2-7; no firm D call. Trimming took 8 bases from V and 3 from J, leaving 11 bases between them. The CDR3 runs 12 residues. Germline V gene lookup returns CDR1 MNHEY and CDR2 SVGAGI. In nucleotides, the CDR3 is TGTGCCAGCCAATCCCCCCTCTACGAGCAGTACTTC. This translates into CASQSPLYEQYF.

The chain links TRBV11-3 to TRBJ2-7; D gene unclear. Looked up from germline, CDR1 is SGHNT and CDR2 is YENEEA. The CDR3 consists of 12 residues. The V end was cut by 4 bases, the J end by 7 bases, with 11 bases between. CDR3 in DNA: TGTGCCAGCAGCTCAGGACCTCTAGAGCAGTACTTC. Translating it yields CASSSGPLEQYF.

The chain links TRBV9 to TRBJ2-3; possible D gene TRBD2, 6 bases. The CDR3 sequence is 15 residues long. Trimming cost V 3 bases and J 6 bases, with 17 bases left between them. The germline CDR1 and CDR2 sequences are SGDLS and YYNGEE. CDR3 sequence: CASSGPYGGSDTQYF. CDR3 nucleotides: TGTGCCAGCAGCGGTCCCTACGGGGGTAGCGATACGCAGTATTTT.

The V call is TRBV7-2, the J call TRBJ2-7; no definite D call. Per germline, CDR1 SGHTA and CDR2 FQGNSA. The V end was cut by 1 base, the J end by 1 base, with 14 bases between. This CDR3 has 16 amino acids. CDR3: CASSLDPGWRSYEQYF. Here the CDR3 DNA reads TGTGCCAGCAGCTTAGATCCCGGGTGGAGATCCTACGAGCAGTACTTC.

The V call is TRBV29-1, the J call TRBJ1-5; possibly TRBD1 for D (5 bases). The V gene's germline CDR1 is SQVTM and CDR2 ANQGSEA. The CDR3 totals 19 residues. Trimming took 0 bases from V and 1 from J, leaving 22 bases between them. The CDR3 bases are TGCAGCGTTGAAGATTTGAGGGGCGGTAAAAGACAGAGCAATCAGCCCCAGCATTTT. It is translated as CSVEDLRGGKRQSNQPQHF.

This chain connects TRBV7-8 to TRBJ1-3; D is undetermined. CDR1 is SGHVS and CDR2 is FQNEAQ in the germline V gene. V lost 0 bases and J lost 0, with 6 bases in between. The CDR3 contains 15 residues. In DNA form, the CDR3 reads TGTGCCAGCAGCTTAGCAGGGCGCTCTGGAAACACCATATATTTT. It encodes CASSLAGRSGNTIYF.

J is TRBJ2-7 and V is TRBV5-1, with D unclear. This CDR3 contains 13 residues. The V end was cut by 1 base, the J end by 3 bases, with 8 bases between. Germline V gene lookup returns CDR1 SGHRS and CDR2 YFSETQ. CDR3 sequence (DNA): TGCGCCAGCAGCTTGTCAGCAAGCTACGAGCAGTACTTC. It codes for CASSLSASYEQYF.

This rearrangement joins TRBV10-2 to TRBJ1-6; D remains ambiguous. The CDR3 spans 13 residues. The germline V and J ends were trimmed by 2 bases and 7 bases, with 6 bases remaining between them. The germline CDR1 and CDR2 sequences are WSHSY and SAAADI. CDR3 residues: CASSETGNSPLHF. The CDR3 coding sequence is TGCGCCAGCAGTGAGACGGGAAATTCACCCCTCCACTTT.

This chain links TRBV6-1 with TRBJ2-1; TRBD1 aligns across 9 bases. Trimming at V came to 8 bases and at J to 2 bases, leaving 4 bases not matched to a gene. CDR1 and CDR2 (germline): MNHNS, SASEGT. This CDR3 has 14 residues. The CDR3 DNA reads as TGTGCCAGCCCAACAGGGGGCCCCTACAATGAGCAGTTCTTC. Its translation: CASPTGGPYNEQFF.

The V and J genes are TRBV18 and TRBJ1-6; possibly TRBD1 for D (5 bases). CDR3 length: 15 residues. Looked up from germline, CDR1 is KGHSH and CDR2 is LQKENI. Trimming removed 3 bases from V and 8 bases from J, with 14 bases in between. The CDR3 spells CASSPWGNTDSPLHF. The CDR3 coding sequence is TGTGCCAGCTCACCCTGGGGCAACACGGATTCACCCCTCCACTTT.

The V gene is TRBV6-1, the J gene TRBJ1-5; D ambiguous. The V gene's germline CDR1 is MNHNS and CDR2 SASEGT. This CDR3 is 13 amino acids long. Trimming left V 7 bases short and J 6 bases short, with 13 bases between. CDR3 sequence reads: CASKEPPAQPQHF. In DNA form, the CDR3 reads TGTGCCAGCAAAGAACCCCCGGCTCAGCCCCAGCATTTT.

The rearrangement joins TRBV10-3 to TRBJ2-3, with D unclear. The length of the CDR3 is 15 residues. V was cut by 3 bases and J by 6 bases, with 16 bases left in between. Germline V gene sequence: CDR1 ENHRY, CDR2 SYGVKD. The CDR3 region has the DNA TGTGCCATCAGTGACGGTAACGGTGGAAGGGATACGCAGTATTTT. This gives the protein CAISDGNGGRDTQYF.